The 26 T cell receptor beta chains reported below all come from one sample, sequenced in a study of shared clonotypes between healthy human individuals. Clones were sequenced by immunoSEQ multiplex PCR, and TCRdb holds only the in-frame ones, with some missing. The data contain around 2.5 million clones, 93% of them singletons. The sample consisted of naive CD4+ T cells from PBMCs. The subset was: CD45RA+ positively selected. All receptors derive from a man younger than 35 in good health. Some clones in this sample may be carry-over from other donors' samples.

This rearrangement joins TRBV5-1 to TRBJ2-1, with unresolved D. The V gene's germline CDR1 is SGHRS and CDR2 YFSETQ. The V and J ends lost 2 bases and 5 bases respectively, with 8 bases between them. This CDR3 has 13 residues. CDR3 DNA sequence: TGCGCCAGCAGCTTTTTCAGGAACAATGAGCAGTTCTTC. This translates into CASSFFRNNEQFF.

The chain has TRBV28 and TRBJ1-1, with unresolved D. Germline CDR1 and CDR2: MDHEN and SYDVKM. This CDR3 region has 11 residues. V lost 8 bases and J lost 10, with 14 bases in between. The CDR3 is CASQASHVAFF. CDR3 in DNA: TGTGCCAGCCAGGCATCACATGTAGCTTTCTTT.

J is TRBJ1-5 and V is TRBV4-2; unclear D gene. The CDR3 is 15 amino acids. Trimming pared 0 bases from V and 3 bases from J, leaving 9 bases between. Germline assignment: CDR1 LGHNA and CDR2 YNFKEQ. The CDR3 sequence: CASSQEWADNQPQHF. The CDR3, as DNA: TGTGCCAGCAGCCAAGAATGGGCAGACAATCAGCCCCAGCATTTT.

The chain couples TRBV29-1 to TRBJ1-4; D is perhaps TRBD1 (5 bases). Germline CDR1 and CDR2: SQVTM and ANQGSEA. CDR3 length: 15 residues. Trimming took off 1 base at V and 6 bases at J, with 15 bases between the two ends. The CDR3: CSVEGPFDSDEKLFF. The CDR3 nucleotides read TGCAGCGTTGAAGGACCTTTTGACAGCGATGAAAAACTGTTTTTT.

Regarding this clone: This same CDR3 is encoded by further DNA sequences in the sample. The J gene is TRBJ1-2, the V gene TRBV28; D unclear. The ends were cut back, 9 bases at V and 2 bases at J, with 7 bases in the middle. CDR3 length: 11 residues. Germline CDR1 MDHEN, CDR2 SYDVKM. The DNA for the CDR3 is TGTGCCAGTCGGAGAAACTATGGCTACACCTTC. It encodes CASRRNYGYTF.

The chain carries TRBV5-1 and TRBJ2-2; 7 nucleotides agree with TRBD2. V was pared by 4 bases and J by 4 bases, with 7 bases of the junction left unmatched. Per germline, CDR1 SGHRS and CDR2 YFSETQ. This CDR3 has 15 amino acids. This CDR3 is CASSRRELGTGELFF. CDR3 bases: TGCGCCAGCAGCCGGCGGGAGCTGGGCACCGGGGAGCTGTTTTTT.

V and J are TRBV27 and TRBJ1-3, with 10 positions matching TRBD1. Germline lookup yields CDR1 MNHEY and CDR2 SMNVEV (reference sequence). The length of the CDR3 is 18 residues. Losses at the gene ends were 4 bases for V and 2 bases for J; bases not matched to a gene: 11. CDR3 bases: TGTGCCAGCAGTTACCGATCCCCGACAGGGGGCGCTGGAAACACCATATATTTT. The encoded protein is CASSYRSPTGGAGNTIYF.

The rearrangement joins TRBV15 to TRBJ1-5, with D perhaps TRBD1 (5 bases). Germline V gene data show CDR1 as LNHNV and CDR2 as YYDKDF (reference sequence). V lost 5 bases to trimming and J lost 11 bases, with 19 bases between them. The length of the CDR3 is 14 residues. The CDR3 sequence is CATSPQIGGWSQHF. CDR3 DNA sequence: TGTGCCACCAGCCCCCAAATTGGGGGATGGTCCCAGCATTTT.

The J gene is TRBJ2-7, the V gene TRBV4-1; D uncertain. V lost 0 bases, J lost 3 bases, and 9 bases lay in between. Per the germline V gene, CDR1 is MGHRA and CDR2 is YSYEKL. This CDR3 has 14 amino acids. For the CDR3, the DNA is TGCGCCAGCAGCCAAGATCTCGCCCGCTACGAGCAGTACTTC. Its protein product is CASSQDLARYEQYF.

The chain uses TRBV28 and TRBJ2-3, with 10 bases aligning to TRBD2. The CDR3 runs 15 residues. CDR1 MDHEN and CDR2 SYDVKM come from the germline V gene. Trimming removed 11 bases from V and 5 bases from J; junction bases left unmatched: 13. CDR3 protein: CAAGRTRLAGDTQYF. The CDR3 region has the DNA TGTGCCGCCGGGCGGACAAGACTAGCGGGAGATACGCAGTATTTT.

The chain links TRBV6-5 to TRBJ2-7, with D possibly matching TRBD1 (5 bases). This CDR3 has 12 residues. Trimming cost V 2 bases and J 9 bases, with 11 bases left between them. Per the germline V gene, CDR1 is MNHEY and CDR2 is SVGAGI. CDR3 in amino acids: CASSYIRQGQYF. CDR3 nucleotides: TGTGCCAGCAGTTACATCCGGCAGGGGCAGTACTTC.

As regards this clone: Other DNA sequences within the sample encode an identical CDR3. This chain links TRBV7-3 with TRBJ2-2; 14 bases agree with TRBD2. V lost 4 bases and J lost 4; bases outside the gene matches: 2. The length of the CDR3 is 16 residues. Germline V gene sequence: CDR1 SGHTA, CDR2 FQGTGA. The CDR3 protein is CASSSTSGRGTGELFF. The CDR3, as DNA: TGTGCCAGCAGCTCGACTAGCGGGAGGGGCACCGGGGAGCTGTTTTTT. The whole variable domain, filled in from reference TRBV7-3 and TRBJ2-2, reads GAGVSQTPSNKVTEKGKYVELRCDPISGHTALYWYRQSLGQGPEFLIYFQGTGAADDSGLPNDRFFAVRPEGSVSTLKIQRTERGDSAVYLCASSSTSGRGTGELFFGEGSRLTVL.

The chain couples TRBV27 to TRBJ1-3; no clear D. Per the germline V gene, CDR1 is MNHEY and CDR2 is SMNVEV (reference sequence). V dropped 0 bases and J dropped 3 bases, with 12 bases sitting between them. This CDR3 contains 16 residues. The CDR3 DNA reads TGTGCCAGCAGTTTATCTTGGGGAGTAGGTGGAAACACCATATATTTT. Translation gives CASSLSWGVGGNTIYF.

The table lists this clone with a few counts. V and J are TRBV25-1 and TRBJ1-1; the D gene is possibly TRBD1 (5 bases). V was shortened by 6 bases and J by 0 bases, with 8 bases between the two germline ends. CDR3 length: 13 amino acids. CDR1 MGHDK and CDR2 SYGVNS come from the germline V gene. The CDR3 DNA reads TGTGCCAGCAGAGAACAGGTGAACACTGAAGCTTTCTTT. Translated: CASREQVNTEAFF.

This clone was recorded once. One junction end does not reproduce the germline sequence, and a read error may be involved. The rearrangement joins TRBV2 to TRBJ2-5, with D maybe TRBD2 (5 bases). Germline V lookup: CDR1 SNHLY, CDR2 FYNNEI. The CDR3 is made up of 13 amino acids. The CDR3 nucleotides read TGTGCCAGCAGTAAAGCGGAACAAGAGACCCAGTACTTC. Protein: CASSKAEQETQYF.

This chain joins TRBV6-6 and TRBJ2-7, with 7 bases identical to TRBD2. Trimming cost V 8 bases and J 7 bases; bases outside gene matches: 14. Germline V gene lookup returns CDR1 MNHNY and CDR2 SVGAGI (reference sequence). The CDR3 extends over 14 amino acids. The CDR3 region has the DNA TGTGCCAGCGGGGCGGGCCTGGGGGGGAGGGAGCAGTACTTC. It is translated as CASGAGLGGREQYF.

This clone was found once. V gene TRBV11-3 combines with J gene TRBJ1-2, with unresolved D. The CDR3 consists of 13 residues. The germline V gene has CDR1 SGHNT and CDR2 YENEEA. Deletions cut 1 base from V and 5 bases from J, with 8 bases between. CDR3 DNA: TGTGCCAGCAGCTTAGCAGCGGGGTATGGCTACACCTTC. Translated: CASSLAAGYGYTF.

The chain has TRBV5-4 and TRBJ1-2; D gene ambiguous. The V end was cut by 2 bases, the J end by 3 bases, with 11 bases between. The CDR3 is 14 amino acids. The germline V gene has CDR1 SGHNT and CDR2 YYREEE (reference sequence). The CDR3: CASSFYLGDYGYTF. Here the CDR3 DNA reads TGTGCCAGCAGCTTTTACCTTGGGGACTATGGCTACACCTTC. The full variable domain, rest sourced from reference TRBV5-4 and TRBJ1-2, is ETGVTQSPTHLIKTRGQQVTLRCSSQSGHNTVSWYQQALGQGPQFIFQYYREEENGRGNFPPRFSGLQFPNYSSELNVNALELDDSALYLCASSFYLGDYGYTFGSGTRLTVV.

This clone was detected only once. The J gene is TRBJ2-3, the V gene TRBV5-6; the match to TRBD2 covers 12 bases. Germline trimming cut 4 bases from V and 4 bases from J; bases unmatched to any gene: 13. This CDR3 spans 18 amino acids. The germline gives CDR1 SGHDT, CDR2 YYEEEE. The CDR3 protein is CASSPKGRGLAGPDTQYF. In DNA form, the CDR3 reads TGTGCCAGCAGCCCCAAGGGGCGAGGACTAGCGGGACCAGATACGCAGTATTTT.

This sequence joins TRBV21-1 and TRBJ2-1; the table names TRBD2, a call not compared with the DNA. TRBV21-1 counts as a pseudogene. The CDR3 spans 13 residues. The CDR3 spells CASSPRTSGEQFF. The CDR3 nucleotides read TGTGCCAGCAGCCCTCGGACTAGCGGCGAGCAGTTCTTC.

The rearrangement joins TRBV14 to TRBJ2-1, with 8 bases matching TRBD2. J was trimmed by 16 bases and V by 3 bases; bases with no gene match: 11. Per the germline V gene, CDR1 is SGHDN and CDR2 is FVKESK. This CDR3 region has 13 residues. CDR3 sequence reads: CASSQVSGRRHFF. The CDR3 region has the DNA TGTGCCAGCAGCCAGGTAAGCGGGAGACGTCATTTCTTC.

CDR3 residues: CASSYQQLWYEQYF. CDR3 in DNA: TGTGCCAGCAGTTATCAACAGCTTTGGTACGAGCAGTACTTC. This sequence joins TRBV6-6 and TRBJ2-7; unclear D gene. Germline V gene data show CDR1 as MNHNY and CDR2 as SVGAGI (reference sequence). CDR3 length equals 14 residues. Trimming cost V 3 bases and J 4 bases, with 13 bases left between them.

The chain joins TRBV5-8 to TRBJ1-1; unclear D gene. V lost 4 bases, J lost 8 bases, and 12 bases lay in between. The germline gives CDR1 SGHTS, CDR2 YDEGEE. There are 12 residues in the CDR3. CDR3 region: CASSRVAPEAFF. The CDR3 DNA reads as TGTGCCAGCAGCCGAGTCGCACCCGAAGCTTTCTTT.

Regarding this clone: Other DNA sequences within the sample encode an identical CDR3. CDR3 sequence: CASSLGGLADQETQYF. For the CDR3, the DNA is TGTGCCAGCAGTTTAGGGGGGCTAGCGGATCAAGAGACCCAGTACTTC. The chain uses TRBV28 and TRBJ2-5, with a possible D match to TRBD2 (7 bases). The CDR3 runs 16 residues. Trimming removed 2 bases from V and 2 bases from J, with 15 bases in between. The germline V gene encodes CDR1 MDHEN and CDR2 SYDVKM. Full variable domain (missing parts from reference TRBV28 and TRBJ2-5): DVKVTQSSRYLVKRTGEKVFLECVQDMDHENMFWYRQDPGLGLRLIYFSYDVKMKEKGDIPEGYSVSREKKERFSLILESASTNQTSMYLCASSLGGLADQETQYFGPGTRLLVL.

The chain recombines TRBV30 with TRBJ2-4; the D gene is possibly TRBD2 (5 bases). The germline V gene encodes CDR1 GTSNPN and CDR2 SVGIG (reference sequence). V was trimmed by 0 bases and J by 1 base, leaving 10 bases between them. This CDR3 has 15 residues. CDR3 in DNA: TGTGCCTGGAGTGTAGGGAGACGGGCCAAAAACATTCAGTACTTC. It codes for CAWSVGRRAKNIQYF.

The chain couples TRBV19 to TRBJ1-1, with D possibly TRBD1 on 6 matching bases. The V end lost 7 bases, the J end lost 4 bases, and 19 bases lay between the germline ends. The V gene's germline CDR1 is LNHDA and CDR2 SQIVND (reference sequence). The CDR3 consists of 15 residues. CDR3 loop: CASNSLTGARTEAFF. As DNA, the CDR3 is TGTGCCAGTAACTCCCTCACGGGGGCACGCACTGAAGCTTTCTTT.